Listed below are T cell receptor gamma chains from one sample, sequenced in a study of Vδ1+ human thymocytes. TCRdb fed the multiplex PCR reads into CATT to redo clone calling. The table includes tens of thousands of gamma-chain clones, roughly an eighth detected once. Sample: Vdelta1+ gamma-delta thymocytes from the thymus. The receptors were sampled from a child in the first two years of life who had congenital heart surgery. The CDR3 runs from the conserved cysteine through the conserved F or W. Rows give clone size only sometimes, using once, few, many, or a class for an expanded clone.

v_gene: TRGV2
abundance: -
j_gene: TRGJ1/TRGJ2
CDR3aa: CATWDGPLDYKKLF
CDR3nt: TGTGCCACCTGGGACGGGCCCTTGGATTATAAGAAACTCTTT

v_gene: TRGV4
abundance: few
j_gene: TRGJ1/TRGJ2
CDR3aa: CATWDVEYKKLF
CDR3nt: TGTGCCACCTGGGATGTGGAATATAAGAAACTCTTT

v_gene: TRGV3
abundance: medium-sized
j_gene: TRGJ1/TRGJ2
CDR3aa: CATWGYYKKLF
CDR3nt: TGTGCCACCTGGGGGTATTATAAGAAACTCTTT

v_gene: TRGV9
abundance: few
j_gene: TRGJ1/TRGJ2
CDR3aa: CALWEGGSYYKKLF
CDR3nt: TGTGCCTTGTGGGAGGGGGGCTCTTATTATAAGAAACTCTTT

v_gene: TRGV9
abundance: few
j_gene: TRGJ1/TRGJ2
CDR3aa: CALWEVQAFLDGNKKLF
CDR3nt: TGTGCCTTGTGGGAGGTGCAAGCTTTTTTGGATGGGAATAAGAAACTCTTT

v_gene: TRGV8
abundance: -
j_gene: TRGJ1/TRGJ2
CDR3aa: CATWDSSISYKKLF
CDR3nt: TGCGCCACCTGGGATAGTTCCATTAGTTATAAGAAACTCTTT

v_gene: TRGV5
abundance: -
j_gene: TRGJ1/TRGJ2
CDR3aa: CAAWGLNYYKKLF
CDR3nt: TGTGCCGCCTGGGGGCTCAATTATTATAAGAAACTCTTT

v_gene: TRGV9
abundance: -
j_gene: TRGJ1/TRGJ2
CDR3aa: CALWERRFSYYKKLF
CDR3nt: TGTGCCTTGTGGGAGCGACGATTTTCTTATTATAAGAAACTCTTT

v_gene: TRGV9
abundance: few
j_gene: TRGJ1/TRGJ2
CDR3aa: CALWEVGQPYYKKLF
CDR3nt: TGTGCCTTGTGGGAGGTCGGCCAACCGTATTATAAGAAACTCTTT

v_gene: TRGV9
abundance: -
j_gene: TRGJ1/TRGJ2
CDR3aa: CALWEGLKKLF
CDR3nt: TGTGCCTTGTGGGAGGGCCTCAAGAAACTCTTT

v_gene: TRGV4
abundance: -
j_gene: TRGJ1/TRGJ2
CDR3aa: CATWDGRLKKLF
CDR3nt: TGTGCCACCTGGGACGGGAGACTTAAGAAACTCTTT

v_gene: TRGV4
abundance: -
j_gene: TRGJ1/TRGJ2
CDR3aa: CATWNTYKKLF
CDR3nt: TGTGCCACCTGGAATACCTATAAGAAACTCTTT

v_gene: TRGV3
abundance: few
j_gene: TRGJ1/TRGJ2
CDR3aa: CATWGNKKLF
CDR3nt: TGTGCCACCTGGGGAAATAAGAAACTCTTT

v_gene: TRGV4
abundance: -
j_gene: TRGJP
CDR3aa: CATWDGRELGKKIKVF
CDR3nt: TGTGCCACCTGGGATGGAAGGGAGTTGGGCAAAAAAATCAAGGTATTT

v_gene: TRGV8
abundance: few
j_gene: TRGJ1/TRGJ2
CDR3aa: CATWDPRYKKLF
CDR3nt: TGTGCCACCTGGGATCCTCGGTATAAGAAACTCTTT

v_gene: TRGV2
abundance: few
j_gene: TRGJ1/TRGJ2
CDR3aa: CATWDGRDHYKKLF
CDR3nt: TGTGCCACCTGGGACGGGCGGGATCATTATAAGAAACTCTTT

v_gene: TRGV3
abundance: few
j_gene: TRGJ1/TRGJ2
CDR3aa: CATWDRPGFGYYKKLF
CDR3nt: TGTGCCACCTGGGACAGGCCGGGGTTTGGTTATTATAAGAAACTCTTT

v_gene: TRGV9
abundance: -
j_gene: TRGJP
CDR3aa: CALWEVSELGKKIKVF
CDR3nt: TGTGCCTTGTGGGAGGTGTCGGAGTTGGGCAAAAAAATCAAGGTATTT

v_gene: TRGV4
abundance: few
j_gene: TRGJP2
CDR3aa: CATWTNSGSDWIKTF
CDR3nt: TGTGCCACCTGGACAAACTCGGGTAGTGATTGGATCAAGACGTTT

v_gene: TRGV9
abundance: -
j_gene: TRGJ1/TRGJ2
CDR3aa: CALWEVRRKLF
CDR3nt: TGTGCCTTGTGGGAGGTGCGGCGGAAACTCTTT

v_gene: TRGV9
abundance: -
j_gene: TRGJ1/TRGJ2
CDR3aa: CALWEVPQKLF
CDR3nt: TGTGCCTTGTGGGAGGTCCCTCAGAAACTCTTT

v_gene: TRGV5
abundance: few
j_gene: TRGJ1/TRGJ2
CDR3aa: CATWDRLTWKLF
CDR3nt: TGTGCCACCTGGGACAGGCTTACATGGAAACTCTTT

v_gene: TRGV4
abundance: -
j_gene: TRGJP1
CDR3aa: CATWNTGWFKIF
CDR3nt: TGTGCCACCTGGAACACTGGTTGGTTCAAGATATTT

v_gene: TRGV4
abundance: few
j_gene: TRGJ1/TRGJ2
CDR3aa: CATWDGPTSYYKKLF
CDR3nt: TGTGCCACCTGGGATGGGCCCACCTCTTATTATAAGAAACTCTTT

v_gene: TRGV9
abundance: few
j_gene: TRGJ1/TRGJ2
CDR3aa: CALWTTGDYKKLF
CDR3nt: TGTGCCTTGTGGACCACGGGGGATTATAAGAAACTCTTT

v_gene: TRGV5
abundance: few
j_gene: TRGJ1/TRGJ2
CDR3aa: CATWDTTKKLF
CDR3nt: TGTGCCACCTGGGACACGACTAAGAAACTCTTT

v_gene: TRGV9
abundance: -
j_gene: TRGJ1/TRGJ2
CDR3aa: CALWEVTEGKKLF
CDR3nt: TGTGCCTTGTGGGAGGTAACAGAGGGGAAGAAACTCTTT

v_gene: TRGV3
abundance: -
j_gene: TRGJP2
CDR3aa: CATWAPYGASSDWIKTF
CDR3nt: TGTGCCACCTGGGCACCCTACGGGGCTAGTAGTGATTGGATCAAGACGTTT

v_gene: TRGV8
abundance: once
j_gene: TRGJ1/TRGJ2
CDR3aa: CATWATTNYYKKLF
CDR3nt: TGTGCCACCTGGGCCACCACAAATTATTATAAGAAACTCTTT

v_gene: TRGV2
abundance: few
j_gene: TRGJP2
CDR3aa: CATWDGPPSDWIKTF
CDR3nt: TGTGCCACCTGGGACGGGCCCCCTAGTGATTGGATCAAGACGTTT

v_gene: TRGV5
abundance: medium-sized
j_gene: TRGJ1/TRGJ2
CDR3aa: CATWDRPGYYKKLF
CDR3nt: TGTGCCACCTGGGACAGGCCGGGCTATTATAAGAAACTCTTT

v_gene: TRGV5
abundance: few
j_gene: TRGJ1/TRGJ2
CDR3aa: CATWDPWKKLF
CDR3nt: TGTGCCACCTGGGACCCTTGGAAGAAACTCTTT

v_gene: TRGV4
abundance: -
j_gene: TRGJ1/TRGJ2
CDR3aa: CAPMGPEKLF
CDR3nt: TGTGCCCCCATGGGTCCTGAGAAACTCTTT

v_gene: TRGV3
abundance: -
j_gene: TRGJP2
CDR3aa: CATWDQDWIKTF
CDR3nt: TGTGCCACCTGGGACCAAGATTGGATCAAGACGTTT

v_gene: TRGV2
abundance: -
j_gene: TRGJ1/TRGJ2
CDR3aa: CATWDGPILNYYKKLF
CDR3nt: TGTGCCACCTGGGACGGGCCGATATTGAATTATTATAAGAAACTCTTT